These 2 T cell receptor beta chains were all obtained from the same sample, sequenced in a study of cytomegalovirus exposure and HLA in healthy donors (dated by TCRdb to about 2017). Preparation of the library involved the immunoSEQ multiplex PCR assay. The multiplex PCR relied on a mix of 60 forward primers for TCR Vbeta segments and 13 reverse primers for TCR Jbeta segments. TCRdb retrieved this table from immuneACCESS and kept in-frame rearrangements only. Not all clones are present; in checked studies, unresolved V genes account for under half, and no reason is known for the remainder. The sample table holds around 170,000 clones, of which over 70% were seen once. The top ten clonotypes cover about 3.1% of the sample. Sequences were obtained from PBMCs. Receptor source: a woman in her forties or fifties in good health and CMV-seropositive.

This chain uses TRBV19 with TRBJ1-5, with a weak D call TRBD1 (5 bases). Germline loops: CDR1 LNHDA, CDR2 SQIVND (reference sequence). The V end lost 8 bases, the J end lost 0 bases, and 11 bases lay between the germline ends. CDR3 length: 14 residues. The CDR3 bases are TGTGCCAGTGGGGGGATTTATAGCAATCAGCCCCAGCATTTT. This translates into CASGGIYSNQPQHF.

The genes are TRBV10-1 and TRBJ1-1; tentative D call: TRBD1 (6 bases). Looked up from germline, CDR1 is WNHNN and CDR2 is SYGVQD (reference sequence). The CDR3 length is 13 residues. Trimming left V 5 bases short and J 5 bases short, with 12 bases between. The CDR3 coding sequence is TGCGCCAGCAGTTCAGGGGTTGGTACTGAAGCTTTCTTT. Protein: CASSSGVGTEAFF.